Included here is one TCR beta chain sequence, with context. The sample carries other DNA sequences with the same CDR3. The data were taken from a study of blood T cell repertoires in COVID-19. Study details: Whether acute or convalescent, the COVID-19 samples came from the United States, Italy and Spain. PBMCs, B-cell-depleted T cells, or T cells were the source of the cDNA or gDNA that made up the material.

Per the study methods: Amplification of reference gene primers was used by the study to estimate nucleated cell counts. TCRdb keeps only in-frame clones here, not all; method: immunoSEQ multiplex PCR. That table gives V, J and clone size, and the DNA gave D and trimming. The data contain some 380,000 clones, around 90% of them singletons. There are 12 residues in the CDR3. Germline-derived CDR1 and CDR2 are SGDLS and YYNGEE. V was shortened by 3 bases and J by 5 bases, with 5 bases between the two germline ends. The material sequenced was peripheral blood. The source of this sequence is a young man with active or convalescent COVID-19. This chain links TRBV9 with TRBJ2-2, with D hard to call. In nucleotides, the CDR3 is TGTGCCAGCAGCGCCGGTACCGGGGAGCTGTTTTTT. This sequence encodes CASSAGTGELFF.